The 13 T cell receptor beta chains presented below share a single source sample, sequenced in a study of shared clonotypes between healthy human individuals. Data came from immunoSEQ multiplex PCR; TCRdb stores just in-frame clones and leaves some out. Altogether 650,000 to 800,000 clones are present, 72% being singletons, with the ten largest covering more than 1.5%. The specimen was memory CD4+ T cells sorted from blood. The sample's subset: CD45RA-negative fraction. The receptors originated from a woman in her 30s in good health.

V usage is TRBV6-5 and J usage is TRBJ1-5; 7 nucleotides agree with TRBD1. The CDR3 extends over 14 amino acids. Germline V gives CDR1 MNHEY, CDR2 SVGAGI. After removal of 5 bases from V and 3 bases from J, the junction contained 4 bases not matched to a gene. The DNA of the CDR3 is TGTGCCAGCAGTAAGGGACAGATCAATCAGCCCCAGCATTTT. This sequence encodes CASSKGQINQPQHF.

The rearrangement links TRBV7-2 to TRBJ2-7; 9 bases match TRBD2. The CDR3 is 14 residues long. The V gene's germline CDR1 is SGHTA and CDR2 FQGNSA. V lost 5 bases and J lost 0; bases outside the gene matches: 2. The CDR3 coding sequence is TGTGCCAGCAGCCGTAGCGGGAGCTCCTACGAGCAGTACTTC. This gives the protein CASSRSGSSYEQYF.

This chain uses TRBV28 with TRBJ1-2; 9 nucleotides line up with TRBD1. The CDR3 length is 13 residues. Germline CDR1 MDHEN, CDR2 SYDVKM. V was clipped by 8 bases and J by 5 bases; unmatched bases: 6. DNA for the CDR3: TGTGCCAGCGGACGGACAGGGGTTTATGGCTACACCTTC. It is translated as CASGRTGVYGYTF.

J is TRBJ2-7 and V is TRBV7-9, with 8 bases fitting TRBD1. The CDR3 spans 13 residues. The V segment lost 5 bases and the J segment 6 bases; nucleotides outside the gene matches: 6. Germline CDR1 is SEHNR and CDR2 is FQNEAQ (reference sequence). CDR3 sequence (DNA): TGTGCCAGCAGCCTCCAAACAGGGGGCGAGCAGTACTTC. Translation: CASSLQTGGEQYF.

This clone was counted once. The chain joins TRBV5-5 to TRBJ2-7; tentative D call: TRBD1 (7 bases). This CDR3 is 15 amino acids long. Germline V gene data show CDR1 as SGHKS and CDR2 as YYEKEE (reference sequence). The V gene lost 4 bases and the J gene lost 3 bases, with 17 bases spanning the gap. The DNA for the CDR3 is TGTGCCAGCAGCCTGGGAGGCAGGGGGATCTACGAGCAGTACTTC. This sequence encodes CASSLGGRGIYEQYF.

This chain links TRBV29-1 with TRBJ2-3; no reliable D call. V lost 1 base and J lost 2, with 10 bases in between. Germline V gives CDR1 SQVTM, CDR2 ANQGSEA. CDR3 length: 14 amino acids. DNA for the CDR3: TGCAGCGTTGAAGTTACTACGTACACAGATACGCAGTATTTT. This gives the protein CSVEVTTYTDTQYF.

A word on this clone: Other DNA sequences in this specimen translate into the identical CDR3. This chain links TRBV6-1 with TRBJ1-1; the match to TRBD1 covers 7 bases. The V segment lost 5 bases and the J segment 4 bases; nucleotides outside the gene matches: 7. Germline lookup yields CDR1 MNHNS and CDR2 SASEGT. The CDR3 is 14 amino acids. The CDR3: CASSLGQVGTEAFF. For the CDR3, the DNA is TGTGCCAGCAGTCTAGGACAGGTCGGCACTGAAGCTTTCTTT.

This clone was counted a few times. The gene calls are TRBV6-1 and TRBJ1-5; no reliable D call. Trimming stripped 3 bases from V and 11 bases from J, with 14 bases between. Germline V gene sequence: CDR1 MNHNS, CDR2 SASEGT. CDR3 length: 13 residues. CDR3 sequence: CASSETSGVAQHF. Here the CDR3 DNA reads TGTGCCAGCAGTGAGACTTCTGGGGTGGCCCAGCATTTT.

The CDR3 is CASSLAQGLGNTIYF. In nucleotides, the CDR3 is TGTGCCAGCAGCTTGGCCCAGGGGTTGGGAAACACCATATATTTT. The rearrangement links TRBV5-5 to TRBJ1-3, with D possibly TRBD1 on 6 matching bases. Trimming took off 0 bases at V and 4 bases at J, with 11 bases between the two ends. The CDR3 runs to 15 residues. The germline V gene encodes CDR1 SGHKS and CDR2 YYEKEE (reference sequence). Looking up the rest from reference TRBV5-5 and TRBJ1-3 gives the full variable domain: DAGVTQSPTHLIKTRGQQVTLRCSPISGHKSVSWYQQVLGQGPQFIFQYYEKEERGRGNFPDRFSARQFPNYSSELNVNALLLGDSALYLCASSLAQGLGNTIYFGEGSWLTVV.

The chain joins TRBV5-1 to TRBJ2-1; D uncertain. The germline CDR1 and CDR2 sequences are SGHRS and YFSETQ. The CDR3 is 12 amino acids. Trimming shortened V by 3 bases and J by 4 bases, and 5 bases separated the two germline ends. CDR3 loop: CASSYLYNEQFF. The DNA of the CDR3 is TGCGCCAGCAGCTACCTTTACAATGAGCAGTTCTTC. Supplemented by reference TRBV5-1 and TRBJ2-1, the full variable domain reads KAGVTQTPRYLIKTRGQQVTLSCSPISGHRSVSWYQQTPGQGLQFLFEYFSETQRNKGNFPGRFSGRQFSNSRSEMNVSTLELGDSALYLCASSYLYNEQFFGPGTRLTVL.

The chain recombines TRBV27 with TRBJ2-3, with a weak D call TRBD2 (5 bases). There are 16 residues in the CDR3. CDR1 MNHEY and CDR2 SMNVEV come from the germline V gene (reference sequence). The germline V and J ends were trimmed by 7 bases and 1 base, with 18 bases remaining between them. The CDR3 DNA follows: TGTGCCAGCACCCCCGGCGGGCGGTCGGGCACAGATACGCAGTATTTT. Translated, it gives CASTPGGRSGTDTQYF.

V gene TRBV27 combines with J gene TRBJ2-2, with 7 bases lining up with TRBD1. V gave up 8 bases and J gave up 4 bases; unmatched junction bases: 4. This CDR3 spans 13 amino acids. Germline V CDR1 and CDR2: MNHEY, SMNVEV (reference sequence). DNA for the CDR3: TGTGCCAGCGCACAGGGGTTCACCGGGGAGCTGTTTTTT. It codes for CASAQGFTGELFF.

The chain combines TRBV7-2 with TRBJ1-1, with D possibly being TRBD1 (5 bases). The CDR3 consists of 15 residues. CDR1 and CDR2 from the germline V gene are SGHTA and FQGNSA. The germline V and J ends were trimmed by 2 bases and 2 bases, with 12 bases remaining between them. DNA for the CDR3: TGTGCCAGCAGCTTACTGTCAGGGCCTAACACTGAAGCTTTCTTT. This codes for CASSLLSGPNTEAFF.